The clone carrying this T cell receptor beta chain was observed a handful of times. Its target is unknown. The sample comes from a study of blood T cells in healthy people across ages. Study-wide background: Capture by template switching was about one barcoded beta molecule per two T cells. Study conclusions and caveats: The fall in TCR beta diversity per million T cells was roughly linear with age. Donor CMV status was unknown, possibly confounding expanded clonotype changes. The study found more naive CD4+ cells and higher diversity in long-lived than aged donors.

This CDR3 contains 14 residues. Germline CDR1 and CDR2: MNHEY and SVGAGI. The junction had 5 bases not matched to a gene; V was cut back by 4 bases and J by 5 bases. Using a J-beta primer mix together with a sample-barcoded 5' primer, a second PCR was run for about 7 to 12 cycles. TCRdb reprocessed the 5' RACE reads with MiXCR, giving one entry per CDR3 protein. Of 710,000 or so distinct CDR3 sequences listed, about 24% were seen once; the top ten hold around a fifth. The chain recombines TRBV6-5 with TRBJ2-4, with 7 bases lining up with TRBD1. Sequenced: blood. The sequence was collected from a man between 65 and 80 years old in good health. The CDR3 bases are TGTGCCAGCAGTTTATCACAGGGGCAAAACATTCAGTACTTC. Translated: CASSLSQGQNIQYF.